This TCR beta chain was sequenced for a study of cytomegalovirus exposure and HLA in healthy donors. Regarding this clone: The antigen is undetermined.

Study observations and caveats: The authors considered a cluster of highly shared sequence variants likely to be a sequencing artifact.

V lost 7 bases to trimming and J lost 4 bases; unmatched junction nucleotides: 9. Germline V lookup: CDR1 SQVTM, CDR2 ANQGSEA. This CDR3 spans 14 amino acids. In the PCR, 60 Vbeta and 13 Jbeta primers were used. The assay was immunoSEQ multiplex PCR, and TCRdb's table has in-frame clones only and misses some. This table has about 110,000 clones, roughly 82% appearing once. The sequenced material came from PBMCs. This clonotype was obtained from a man aged 50 or older in good health and CMV-seronegative. The chain couples TRBV29-1 to TRBJ2-5; the match to TRBD2 covers 10 bases. CDR3 sequence (DNA): TGCAGCGCTAAAAATTCTAGCGGGGGAGAGACCCAGTACTTC. Residues: CSAKNSSGGETQYF.